This T cell receptor (beta chain) is from a study of blood T cell repertoires in COVID-19. Sequencing used immunoSEQ multiplex PCR; TCRdb keeps in-frame clones, though not all of them. The profile covers some 64,000 clones, with around 90% appearing a single time and approximately 3.4% taken by the ten largest. The V gene's germline CDR1 is SGHAT and CDR2 FQNNGV. The CDR3 is 15 amino acids. V lost 2 bases to trimming and J lost 1 base, with 10 bases between them. The sequencing input was peripheral blood. V is TRBV11-2 and J is TRBJ2-3; D unresolved. The sequence was collected from a middle-aged man with active COVID-19. The CDR3 loop reads CASSLNHRGTDTQYF. The CDR3, as DNA: TGTGCCAGCAGCTTAAACCACCGAGGCACAGATACGCAGTATTTT.